Here is one T cell receptor beta chain with its context. Primers included in the PCR were 60 Vbeta and 13 Jbeta primers. Data came from immunoSEQ multiplex PCR; TCRdb stores just in-frame clones and leaves some out. The sample shows roughly 200,000 clones, around 80% of them seen only once. This entry belongs to a study of cytomegalovirus exposure and HLA in healthy donors. The CDR3 has 13 residues. Germline CDR1 reads SQVTM; CDR2 reads ANQGSEA. V lost 4 bases and J 8 bases, leaving 15 bases between the germline ends. The source of this sequence is a man between 40 and 49 years old in good health and CMV-seronegative. The chain joins TRBV29-1 to TRBJ2-1, with D possibly matching TRBD2 (6 bases). Specimen: PBMCs. CDR3 bases: TGCAGCGTTGCCTGGAGGGCCGGGGATGAGCAGTTCTTC. This codes for CSVAWRAGDEQFF.